The clone carrying this T cell receptor beta chain has just a few counts. Its cognate antigen is unknown. Repertoires were generated with immunoSEQ multiplex PCR, while TCRdb's copy carries only in-frame clones and drops some. The sample yields roughly 58,000 clones, around 90% seen once. The CDR3 covers 15 residues. The germline CDR1 and CDR2 sequences are KGHSH and LQKENI. The ends were cut back, 2 bases at V and 2 bases at J, with 12 bases in the middle. The data originate from a study of OX40 agonist ivuxolimab in advanced cancers. The study's findings and limits: Low clonal expansion, among the lowest seen, marked partial responders at 0.1-3.0 mg/kg. At 0.1 to 3.0 mg/kg, CD4+ and CD8+ blood T cells expanded clonally by week 6.

Specimen: CD4+ or CD8+ T cells sorted from blood, collected in a trial of the OX40 agonist ivuxolimab. This receptor was obtained from an adult with an advanced solid tumor such as melanoma, head and neck, liver or kidney cancer. The J gene is TRBJ1-1, the V gene TRBV18; tentatively, D is TRBD1 (5 bases). CDR3 loop: CASSPRPGTNTEAFF. CDR3 coding DNA: TGTGCCAGCTCACCAAGGCCCGGGACTAACACTGAAGCTTTCTTT.